This TCR beta chain comes out of a study of blood T cells in healthy people across ages. Germline V gene lookup returns CDR1 SGHRS and CDR2 YFSETQ. J lost 3 bases, V lost 4 bases, and 7 bases had no gene match. The CDR3 loop spans 15 amino acids. A second roughly 6 to 12 cycle PCR used barcoded and J-beta primers. TCRdb analysed the 5' RACE reads with MiXCR anew, one entry per CDR3 protein. The table includes about 1.8 million distinct CDR3 sequences, less than 50% detected once. The sequence came from a woman aged 40 to 55 in good health. The chain couples TRBV5-1 to TRBJ2-1; TRBD1 aligns across 7 bases. The specimen sequenced was blood. DNA for the CDR3: TGCGCCAGCAGCACAACAGGGGTTTTCTACAATGAGCAGTTCTTC. Residues: CASSTTGVFYNEQFF. Full variable domain (rest looked up from reference TRBV5-1 and TRBJ2-1): KAGVTQTPRYLIKTRGQQVTLSCSPISGHRSVSWYQQTPGQGLQFLFEYFSETQRNKGNFPGRFSGRQFSNSRSEMNVSTLELGDSALYLCASSTTGVFYNEQFFGPGTRLTVL.